A selection of T cell receptor beta chains follows, all from one sample in a study of cytomegalovirus exposure and HLA in healthy donors. Sequencing was performed with immunoSEQ multiplex PCR; in TCRdb, only in-frame clones are kept and a portion is missing. This sample has about 47,000 clones, with 70% to 80% found just once. The sequenced material came from PBMCs. These receptors were taken from a man under 40 in good health and CMV-seronegative. CDR3s include the opening cysteine and the closing phenylalanine or tryptophan. A D gene is named only where the DNA matches it firmly. Clone size is stated in some rows and not others, as once, few, many or a class when expanded.

TRBV29-1	-	TRBJ2-5	TRBD2	CSVDGVAGETQYF	TGCAGCGTTGATGGGGTAGCGGGGGAGACCCAGTACTTC
TRBV15	-	TRBJ2-1	-	CATSPTSITYNEQFF	TGTGCCACCAGCCCCACTAGCATAACCTACAATGAGCAGTTCTTC
TRBV2	-	TRBJ2-1	-	CASSGSWEVVFNEQFF	TGTGCCAGCAGTGGAAGCTGGGAGGTGGTCTTCAATGAGCAGTTCTTC
TRBV6-5	-	TRBJ2-2	TRBD2	CASRVAGRNTGELFF	TGTGCCAGCAGGGTAGCGGGAAGGAACACCGGGGAGCTGTTTTTT
TRBV10-2	-	TRBJ2-7	-	CASSEARPYEQYF	TGCGCCAGCAGTGAGGCTAGACCCTACGAGCAGTACTTC
TRBV30	-	TRBJ2-3	TRBD2	CAWSVLAGGTDTQYF	TGTGCCTGGAGTGTACTAGCGGGGGGCACAGATACGCAGTATTTT
TRBV6-1	-	TRBJ2-5	TRBD2	CASSRLAGSGETQYF	TGTGCCAGCAGTCGGCTAGCGGGGTCTGGGGAGACCCAGTACTTC
TRBV11-2	-	TRBJ1-2	TRBD1	CASRQGARYTF	TGTGCCAGCAGACAGGGGGCTCGCTACACCTTC
TRBV19	-	TRBJ2-2	-	CASSIRGGQKAGELFF	TGTGCCAGTAGTATAAGGGGGGGGCAGAAGGCCGGGGAGCTGTTTTTT
TRBV13	-	TRBJ2-1	-	CASRGGASSYNEQFF	TGTGCCAGCAGAGGAGGCGCCTCCTCCTACAATGAGCAGTTCTTC
TRBV10-3	-	TRBJ1-1	TRBD1	CAIGKTGMPEAFF	TGTGCCATCGGCAAGACAGGGATGCCTGAAGCTTTCTTT
TRBV6-5	-	TRBJ2-7	TRBD2	CASSRPGTSRYEQYF	TGTGCCAGCAGTCGGCCCGGGACTAGCCGCTACGAGCAGTACTTC
TRBV19	-	TRBJ2-3	-	CASSIVDTQYF	TGTGCCAGTAGTATCGTAGATACGCAGTATTTT
TRBV6-6	-	TRBJ2-1	TRBD2	CASRQTSDPHNEQFF	TGTGCCAGCAGGCAGACTAGCGACCCTCACAATGAGCAGTTCTTC
TRBV2	-	TRBJ1-1	TRBD1	CASSEDWTGVTEAFF	TGTGCCAGCAGTGAAGACTGGACAGGGGTCACTGAAGCTTTCTTT
TRBV10-2	-	TRBJ2-7	TRBD2	CASSQREGRGGSYEQYF	TGCGCCAGCAGTCAGCGGGAGGGACGAGGTGGTTCCTACGAGCAGTACTTC
TRBV5-1	once	TRBJ2-5	TRBD2	CASSPSGVKETQYF	TGCGCCAGCAGCCCTAGCGGGGTTAAAGAGACCCAGTACTTC
TRBV6-6	medium-sized	TRBJ2-7	TRBD2	CASSYGTSSAEQYF	TGTGCCAGCAGTTACGGGACTAGCTCCGCCGAGCAGTACTTC
TRBV4-1	once	TRBJ2-1	TRBD2	CASSRTSGSNEQFF	TGCGCCAGCAGCCGGACTAGCGGGAGTAATGAGCAGTTCTTC
TRBV7-2	-	TRBJ2-7	-	CASSYRGTGIISYEQYF	TGTGCCAGCAGCTATAGGGGTACAGGGATCATCTCCTACGAGCAGTACTTC